Presented here are 5 T cell receptor beta chains from one specimen sequenced in a study of CD8 T cells in Susac syndrome. Random-hexamer reverse transcription was applied to roughly 0.45 to 1 ug RNA. Using its own MiXCR run on the immunoSEQ multiplex PCR reads, TCRdb lists one record per CDR3 protein. The table includes 250,000 to 350,000 distinct CDR3 sequences, more than 75% detected once. Specimen: CD8+ T cells from PBMCs. The receptors here all came from a human donor with multiple sclerosis.

This clonotype was seen once. The genes are TRBV4-1 and TRBJ2-7; D perhaps matches TRBD2 (6 bases). Trimming pared 3 bases from V and 5 bases from J, leaving 14 bases between. The germline V gene has CDR1 MGHRA and CDR2 YSYEKL. CDR3 size: 14 residues. CDR3 amino acids: CASSQGGTGDEQYF. CDR3 nucleotides: TGCGCCAGCAGCCAGGGTGGGACTGGCGACGAGCAGTACTTC.

This chain joins TRBV2 and TRBJ2-6, with TRBD1 matching over 9 bases. The V gene end was trimmed by 8 bases and the J gene end by 4 bases; junction bases not matched to a gene: 15. This CDR3 is built from 18 residues. From germline, CDR1 is SNHLY and CDR2 FYNNEI. CDR3 in DNA: TGTGCCAGCGACTTGACAGGGGGTGTCCTCGAAGGGGCCAACGTCCTGACTTTC. This translates into CASDLTGGVLEGANVLTF.

Only one count was recorded for this clonotype. This rearrangement joins TRBV27 to TRBJ1-1; no definite D call. Germline CDR1 is MNHEY and CDR2 is SMNVEV (reference sequence). V lost 1 base and J 7 bases, leaving 10 bases between the germline ends. The CDR3 contains 13 residues. For the CDR3, the DNA is TGTGCCAGCAGTTTATTAGTCGGGAGTGAAGCTTTCTTT. This translates into CASSLLVGSEAFF.

The CDR3 spells CAWSVPSNEQYF. Here the CDR3 DNA reads TGTGCCTGGAGTGTACCCTCAAACGAGCAGTACTTC. The chain recombines TRBV30 with TRBJ2-7; D remains unclear. The CDR3 has 12 amino acids. The germline V and J ends were trimmed by 0 bases and 5 bases, with 8 bases remaining between them. Per the germline V gene, CDR1 is GTSNPN and CDR2 is SVGIG (reference sequence). Filled out from reference TRBV30 and TRBJ2-7, the complete variable domain reads SQTIHQWPATLVQPVGSPLSLECTVEGTSNPNLYWYRQAAGRGLQLLFYSVGIGQISSEVPQNLSASRPQDRQFILSSKKLLLSDSGFYLCAWSVPSNEQYFGPGTRLTVT.

J is TRBJ2-1 and V is TRBV20-1; no clear D. From germline, CDR1 is DFQATT and CDR2 SNEGSKA (reference sequence). This CDR3 has 16 residues. Trimming pared 2 bases from V and 0 bases from J, leaving 14 bases between. The CDR3 nucleotides read TGCAGTGCTAGACGCCTTAGCCCCGACTCCTACAATGAGCAGTTCTTC. Translated, it gives CSARRLSPDSYNEQFF.